This T cell receptor beta chain derives from a study of control samples from healthy donors and cancer patients. V lost 7 bases and J 6 bases, leaving 6 bases between the germline ends. This CDR3 has 11 amino acids. The V gene's germline CDR1 is MDHEN and CDR2 SYDVKM. Assay used: immunoSEQ multiplex PCR; TCRdb lists only in-frame clones, some missing. The sample records about 120,000 clones, 93% being singletons. The chain couples TRBV28 to TRBJ2-2; unclear D gene. The source material was blood. The receptor comes from a man younger than 40 in good health. CDR3 amino acids: CASISSGELFF. The DNA for the CDR3 is TGTGCCAGCATTAGCTCCGGGGAGCTGTTTTTT.